The 13 T cell receptor beta chains below come from one sample, sequenced in a study of tumor-infiltrating lymphocytes in primary liver carcinoma. Total RNA amounting to around 450 ng was the source from which TCR beta cDNA was made with a constant-region primer. ARM-PCR, slightly modified, supplied the TCR beta libraries through three nested multiplex PCR rounds. Both of the initial two PCR rounds ran for 10 cycles and employed TRBV1-TRBV30 forward primers alongside a C-beta reverse primer. TCRdb re-called the multiplex PCR reads through MiXCR, storing one row per CDR3 protein. The sample holds 300,000 to 350,000 distinct CDR3 sequences, 50% to 75% seen once. Unsorted whole blood yielded blood RNA, and germline DNA was extracted as well. The sample consisted of peripheral blood. These receptors all come from a woman aged 25-40 years with primary liver carcinoma and hepatitis B virus infection.

As for this clonotype: A much more abundant neighbour one base away suggests this may be a read error. The genes are TRBV5-4 and TRBJ1-2; D gene ambiguous. Trimming cost V 4 bases and J 5 bases, with 15 bases left between them. CDR3 length equals 14 residues. The germline gives CDR1 SGHNT, CDR2 YYREEE (reference sequence). Here the CDR3 DNA reads TGTGCCAGCAGCCCGGTTCTTACCGGTTATGGCTACACCTTC. Residues: CASSPVLTGYGYTF.

This clonotype was recorded many times. V and J are TRBV11-2 and TRBJ2-4, with D perhaps assigned TRBD1 or TRBD2 (7 bases each). The V gene's germline CDR1 is SGHAT and CDR2 FQNNGV. Trimming removed 5 bases at V and 3 bases at J, with 11 bases between. CDR3 length equals 14 residues. CDR3: CASSARGGKNIQYF. In nucleotides, the CDR3 is TGTGCCAGCAGCGCCAGGGGGGGCAAAAACATTCAGTACTTC.

The V and J genes are TRBV12-3 or TRBV12-4 and TRBJ1-2; D gene ambiguous. V was trimmed by 6 bases and J by 5 bases, leaving 10 bases between them. This CDR3 comprises 12 residues. Here the CDR3 DNA reads TGTGCCAGCAGCCCCGACGAATATGGCTACACCTTC. Translation: CASSPDEYGYTF.

For this clonotype: One end of the junction fails to match germline, which may point to a read error. V gene TRBV4-2 combines with J gene TRBJ2-3; TRBD2 is a possible D gene (7 bases). The CDR3 sequence is 16 residues long. CDR1 and CDR2 (germline): LGHNA, YNFKEQ. CDR3: CASSQGLAGAGDRQYF. The CDR3 DNA follows: TGTGCCAGCAGCCAAGGACTAGCAGGGGCGGGAGATAGGCAGTATTTT.

In its sample, this clonotype was seen once. The rearrangement links TRBV6-5 to TRBJ2-6, with D perhaps given as TRBD1 or TRBD2 (5 bases each). V was cut by 7 bases and J by 5 bases, with 15 bases left in between. The CDR3 sequence is 15 residues long. Germline V CDR1 and CDR2: MNHEY, SVGAGI. CDR3 in amino acids: CASNNWDPRANVLTF. The CDR3 nucleotides read TGTGCCAGCAACAATTGGGACCCTAGGGCCAACGTCCTGACTTTC.

This clonotype was observed many times. The V and J genes are TRBV11-2 and TRBJ2-7; the match to TRBD2 covers 7 bases. Germline V gene lookup returns CDR1 SGHAT and CDR2 FQNNGV. V was pared by 1 base and J by 3 bases, with 6 bases of the junction left unmatched. The CDR3 runs 15 residues. The CDR3: CASSLVGGGIYEQYF. CDR3 sequence (DNA): TGTGCCAGCAGCTTAGTGGGGGGGGGGATCTACGAGCAGTACTTC.

For this clonotype: A single base separates this from a much larger clone, so it may be a read error. V usage is TRBV4-2 and J usage is TRBJ2-1; 7 bases fit TRBD2. There are 16 residues in the CDR3. The V gene's germline CDR1 is LGHNA and CDR2 YNFKEQ. The CDR3 region has the DNA TGTGCCAGCAGCCAAGATCAAGGACTAGGCTACAATGAGCAGTTGTTC. Its translation: CASSQDQGLGYNEQLF.

Turning to this clonotype: Without the conserved terminal phenylalanine or tryptophan, this CDR3 likely stems from a read error. The J gene is TRBJ1-2, the V gene TRBV29-1; 7 nucleotides align to TRBD1. The CDR3 consists of 12 residues. From germline, CDR1 is SQVTM and CDR2 ANQGSEA. In DNA, the CDR3 is TGCAGTGTTGCGAGGACAGGCGGGGGCTACACCCAC. Translated, it gives CSVARTGGGYTH.

Remarks on this clonotype: The CDR3 ends on some other residue instead of the conserved phenylalanine or tryptophan, so this is likely a read error. The chain employs TRBV28 and TRBJ2-3; D gene unclear. Deletions cut 5 bases from V and 4 bases from J, with 7 bases between. Germline-derived CDR1 and CDR2 are MDHEN and SYDVKM. The CDR3 extends over 12 amino acids. Here the CDR3 reads CASSPGPDTQYL. Written as DNA, the CDR3 is TGTGCCAGCAGTCCCGGGCCAGATACGCAGTATCTT.

This clonotype was counted only a few times. Here the CDR3 reads CASSLKFGYVNTEAFF. For the CDR3, the DNA is TGTGCCAGCAGTTTAAAGTTCGGGTACGTGAACACTGAAGCTTTCTTT. This rearrangement joins TRBV12-3 or TRBV12-4 to TRBJ1-1; D unresolved. The CDR3 extends over 16 amino acids. V gave up 2 bases and J gave up 0 bases, with 13 bases separating them.

Of note for this clonotype: At one boundary the junction diverges from the germline segment, which might be a read error. The chain employs TRBV5-6 and TRBJ2-7; maybe TRBD2 (6 bases). The CDR3 runs to 13 residues. CDR1 is SGHDT, CDR2 YYEEEE, per germline. DNA for the CDR3: TGTGCCAGCAGCTGGAGGAGGGCGTACGAGCGGTACTTC. Encoded protein: CASSWRRAYERYF. The whole variable domain, filled in from reference TRBV5-6 and TRBJ2-7, reads DAGVTQSPTHLIKTRGQQVTLRCSPKSGHDTVSWYQQALGQGPQFIFQYYEEEERQRGNFPDRFSGHQFPNYSSELNVNALLLGDSALYLCASSWRRAYERYFGPGTRLTVT.

The genes are TRBV4-2 and TRBJ1-3; 10 bases match TRBD1. There are 18 residues in the CDR3. Unmatched junction bases numbered 13, after V lost 4 bases and J lost 4 bases. Germline V gives CDR1 LGHNA, CDR2 YNFKEQ. CDR3 sequence reads: CASSRKLGTGESGNTIYF. As DNA, the CDR3 is TGTGCCAGCAGCCGCAAGTTAGGGACAGGGGAATCGGGAAACACCATATATTTT.

Note on this clonotype: A single base separates this from a much larger clone, so it may be a read error. The chain joins TRBV29-1 to TRBJ1-1; D perhaps matches TRBD1 (5 bases). The germline gives CDR1 SQVTM, CDR2 ANQGSEA. The CDR3 is 15 amino acids. The CDR3 region is CSVGTGGQSVTEPFF. The CDR3 nucleotides are TGCAGCGTTGGAACGGGGGGTCAGTCGGTCACTGAACCTTTCTTT.